The T cell receptor beta chain described here comes from a study of T cell repertoires in aging, cancer and after chemotherapy. Overall study results and limits: Immunological memory after chemotherapy cannot be judged from the repertoire data.

TRB rearrangements spanning V, D and J were amplified using mixed TRB-A/B primers. TCRdb re-called the multiplex PCR reads through MiXCR, storing one row per CDR3 protein. This sample carries over 2,500 distinct CDR3 sequences, about 45% of them seen once, and the ten largest clones take around 3.1%. The CDR3 runs to 16 residues. The V gene end was trimmed by 1 base and the J gene end by 6 bases; junction bases not matched to a gene: 7. The germline gives CDR1 SGHTA, CDR2 FQGNSA. This clonotype has more than one count but fewer than ten. The target antigen is unknown. Amplification of TCR beta used genomic DNA extracted from peripheral blood.

Sequencing was performed on blood. The chain carries TRBV7-2 and TRBJ2-2, with 8 bases lining up with TRBD1. The receptor comes from a human donor with a solid tumor. CDR3 in amino acids: CASSLVTGGYAGELFF. The CDR3 DNA reads as TGTGCCAGCAGCTTAGTTACAGGGGGTTACGCCGGGGAGCTGTTTTTT. The full variable domain, completed using reference TRBV7-2 and TRBJ2-2, is GAGVSQSPSNKVTEKGKDVELRCDPISGHTALYWYRQSLGQGLEFLIYFQGNSAPDKSGLPSDRFSAERTGGSVSTLTIQRTQQEDSAVYLCASSLVTGGYAGELFFGEGSRLTVL.